These T cell receptor beta chains were read from a single sample in a study of regulatory T cells in long-lasting Graves disease. A single record per CDR3 protein comes from TCRdb applying MiXCR to the multiplex PCR reads. In the table there are about half a million distinct CDR3 sequences, approximately 22% of which are singletons. The sequences come from peripheral blood mononuclear cells (PBMCs), collected when the disease was refractory, from a patient treated with antithyroid drugs. The receptors were sampled from a female donor with Graves disease. CDR3s include the opening cysteine and the closing phenylalanine or tryptophan. The D gene is left open where the match is weak. Only some rows state a clone size, as once, few, many or a class for expanded clones.

j_gene: TRBJ1-2
abundance: many
v_gene: TRBV14
d_gene: -
len: 13
CDR3aa: CASSPPGTYGYTF
CDR3nt: TGTGCCAGCAGCCCCCCCGGGACCTATGGCTACACCTTC

j_gene: TRBJ2-3
abundance: -
v_gene: TRBV6-5
d_gene: TRBD2
len: 17
CDR3aa: CASSYSRLAPSTDTQYF
CDR3nt: TGTGCCAGCAGTTACTCGCGACTAGCGCCAAGCACAGATACGCAGTATTTT

j_gene: TRBJ1-5
abundance: many
v_gene: TRBV7-8
d_gene: TRBD1
len: 16
CDR3aa: CASSARDRVGNQPQHF
CDR3nt: TGTGCCAGCAGCGCCCGGGACAGGGTCGGCAATCAGCCCCAGCATTTT

j_gene: TRBJ1-2
abundance: few
v_gene: TRBV25-1
d_gene: TRBD1
len: 15
CDR3aa: CASSEQGQGAGGYTF
CDR3nt: TGTGCCAGCAGTGAACAGGGCCAGGGGGCGGGTGGCTACACCTTC

j_gene: TRBJ1-3
abundance: -
v_gene: TRBV12-3/TRBV12-4
d_gene: -
len: 13
CDR3aa: CASREGAGNTIYF
CDR3nt: TGTGCCAGCAGAGAGGGTGCTGGAAACACCATATATTTT

j_gene: TRBJ2-5
abundance: many
v_gene: TRBV11-2
d_gene: TRBD1
len: 16
CDR3aa: CASSYNRGSGQETQYF
CDR3nt: TGTGCCAGCAGCTATAACAGGGGGAGCGGGCAAGAGACCCAGTACTTC

j_gene: TRBJ2-3
abundance: -
v_gene: TRBV2
d_gene: -
len: 13
CDR3aa: CASPGQRGDTQYF
CDR3nt: TGTGCCAGCCCGGGGCAGCGAGGAGATACGCAGTATTTT

j_gene: TRBJ1-1
abundance: many
v_gene: TRBV19
d_gene: TRBD1
len: 17
CDR3aa: CASSGSGRTGANTEAFF
CDR3nt: TGTGCCAGTAGTGGCTCCGGAAGGACAGGCGCTAACACTGAAGCTTTCTTT

j_gene: TRBJ2-7
abundance: many
v_gene: TRBV7-9
d_gene: TRBD1
len: 14
CDR3aa: CASSFDRGAYEQYF
CDR3nt: TGTGCCAGCAGTTTCGACAGGGGCGCATACGAGCAGTACTTC

j_gene: TRBJ2-2
abundance: -
v_gene: TRBV6-5
d_gene: -
len: 16
CDR3aa: CASSYLPPLNTGELFF
CDR3nt: TGTGCCAGCAGTTACTTGCCCCCATTGAACACCGGGGAGCTGTTTTTT

j_gene: TRBJ2-2
abundance: few
v_gene: TRBV6-1
d_gene: TRBD2
len: 15
CDR3aa: CASTLLSGSKGELFF
CDR3nt: TGTGCCAGCACCCTCCTCAGCGGGAGTAAGGGGGAGCTGTTTTTT

j_gene: TRBJ1-1
abundance: few
v_gene: TRBV7-3
d_gene: -
len: 14
CDR3aa: CASSLRGRDTEAFF
CDR3nt: TGTGCCAGCAGCTTAAGGGGCCGAGACACTGAAGCTTTCTTT

j_gene: TRBJ2-5
abundance: few
v_gene: TRBV6-2/TRBV6-3
d_gene: -
len: 17
CDR3aa: CASSYSMSGAGIETQYF
CDR3nt: TGTGCCAGCAGTTACTCCATGAGTGGGGCAGGGATAGAGACCCAGTACTTC

j_gene: TRBJ2-7
abundance: many
v_gene: TRBV6-5
d_gene: TRBD1
len: 16
CDR3aa: CASSYGGQGVSDEQYF
CDR3nt: TGTGCCAGCAGTTACGGCGGGCAGGGGGTTTCTGACGAGCAGTACTTC

j_gene: TRBJ1-1
abundance: few
v_gene: TRBV7-2
d_gene: -
len: 14
CDR3aa: CASSFLGPNTEAFF
CDR3nt: TGTGCCAGCAGCTTTTTGGGGCCGAACACTGAAGCTTTCTTT

j_gene: TRBJ2-7
abundance: -
v_gene: TRBV5-1
d_gene: -
len: 14
CDR3aa: CASSLEGLAYEQYF
CDR3nt: TGCGCCAGCAGCTTGGAGGGCTTGGCCTACGAGCAGTACTTC

j_gene: TRBJ2-4
abundance: -
v_gene: TRBV6-4
d_gene: TRBD2
len: 14
CDR3aa: CASSGGGSKNIQYF
CDR3nt: TGTGCCAGCAGCGGGGGGGGCTCCAAAAACATTCAGTACTTC